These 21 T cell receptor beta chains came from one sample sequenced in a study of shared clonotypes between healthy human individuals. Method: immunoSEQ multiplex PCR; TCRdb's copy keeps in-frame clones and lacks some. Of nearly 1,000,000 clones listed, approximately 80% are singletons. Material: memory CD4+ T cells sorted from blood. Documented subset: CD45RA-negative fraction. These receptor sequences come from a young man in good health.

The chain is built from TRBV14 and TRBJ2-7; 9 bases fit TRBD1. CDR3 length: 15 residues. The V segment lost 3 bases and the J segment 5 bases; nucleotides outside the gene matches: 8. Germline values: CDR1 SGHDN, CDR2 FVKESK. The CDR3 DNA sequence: TGTGCCAGCAGCCAGGCAACAGGGGGCTTCGACGAGCAGTACTTC. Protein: CASSQATGGFDEQYF.

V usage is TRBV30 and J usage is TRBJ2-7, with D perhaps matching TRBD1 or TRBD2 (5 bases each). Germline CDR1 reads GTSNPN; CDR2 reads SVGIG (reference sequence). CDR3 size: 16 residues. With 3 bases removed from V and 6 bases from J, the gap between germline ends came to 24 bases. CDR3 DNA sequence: TGTGCCTGGAGCGATCGTTACACGGCCAGGGCGGGCGAGCAGTACTTC. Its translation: CAWSDRYTARAGEQYF.

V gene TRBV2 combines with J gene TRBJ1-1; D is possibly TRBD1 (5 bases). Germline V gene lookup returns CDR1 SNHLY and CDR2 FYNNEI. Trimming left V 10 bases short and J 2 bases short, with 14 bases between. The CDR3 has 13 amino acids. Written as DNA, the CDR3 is TGTGCCACCTCGGGGCAGGGAAACACTGAAGCTTTCTTT. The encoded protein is CATSGQGNTEAFF.

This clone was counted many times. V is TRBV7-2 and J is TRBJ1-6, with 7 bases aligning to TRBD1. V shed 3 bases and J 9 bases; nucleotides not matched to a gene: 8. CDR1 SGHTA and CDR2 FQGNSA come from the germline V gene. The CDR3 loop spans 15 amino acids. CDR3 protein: CASSLGRQGVSPLHF. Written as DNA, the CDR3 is TGTGCCAGCAGCTTGGGAAGACAGGGTGTTTCACCCCTCCACTTT.

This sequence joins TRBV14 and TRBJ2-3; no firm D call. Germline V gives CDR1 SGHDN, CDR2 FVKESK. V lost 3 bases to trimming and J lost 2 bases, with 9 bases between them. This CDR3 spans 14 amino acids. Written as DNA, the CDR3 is TGTGCCAGCAGCCAGTCAATAGCCACAGATACGCAGTATTTT. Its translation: CASSQSIATDTQYF.

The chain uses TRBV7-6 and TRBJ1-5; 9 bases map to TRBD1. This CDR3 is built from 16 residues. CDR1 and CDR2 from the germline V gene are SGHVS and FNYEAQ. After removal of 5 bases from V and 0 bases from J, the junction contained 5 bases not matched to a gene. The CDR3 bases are TGTGCCAGCAGCGTCTCGGACAGGGGTAGCAATCAGCCCCAGCATTTT. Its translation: CASSVSDRGSNQPQHF.

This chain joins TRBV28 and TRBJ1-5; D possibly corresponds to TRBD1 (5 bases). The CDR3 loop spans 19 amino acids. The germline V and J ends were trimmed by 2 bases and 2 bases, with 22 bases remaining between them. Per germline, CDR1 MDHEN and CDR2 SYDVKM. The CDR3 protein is CASSLMRAGLYRGNQPQHF. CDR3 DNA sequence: TGTGCCAGCAGTTTAATGAGGGCGGGACTCTACCGGGGCAATCAGCCCCAGCATTTT.

In nucleotides, the CDR3 is TGTGCCATCAGTGCATCAGGGAGTAATGAAAAACTGTTTTTT. As protein: CAISASGSNEKLFF. This rearrangement joins TRBV10-3 to TRBJ1-4, with D possibly matching TRBD1 (5 bases). Trimming stripped 4 bases from V and 4 bases from J, with 10 bases between. Germline V gene sequence: CDR1 ENHRY, CDR2 SYGVKD. The CDR3 is made up of 14 amino acids.

CDR3 sequence: CASSFGLGNTIYF. In DNA, the CDR3 is TGTGCCAGCAGCTTTGGGCTGGGGAACACCATATATTTT. V usage is TRBV11-2 and J usage is TRBJ1-3; D gene uncertain. This CDR3 has 13 residues. In germline, CDR1 is SGHAT, CDR2 FQNNGV. Trimming left V 3 bases short and J 7 bases short, with 10 bases between.

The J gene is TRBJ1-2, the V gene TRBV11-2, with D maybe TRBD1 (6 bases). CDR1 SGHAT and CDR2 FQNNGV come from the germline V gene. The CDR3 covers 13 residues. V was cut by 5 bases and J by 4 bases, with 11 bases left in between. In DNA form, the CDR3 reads TGTGCCAGCAGCCCAGGGGTGTTCTATGGCTACACCTTC. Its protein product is CASSPGVFYGYTF.

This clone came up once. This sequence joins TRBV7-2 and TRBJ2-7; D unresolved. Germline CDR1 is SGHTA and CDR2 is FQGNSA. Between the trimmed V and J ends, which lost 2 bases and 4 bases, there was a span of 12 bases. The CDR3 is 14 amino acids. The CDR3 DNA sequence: TGTGCCAGCAGCTTATCCAAAGGGTTATACGAGCAGTACTTC. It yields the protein CASSLSKGLYEQYF. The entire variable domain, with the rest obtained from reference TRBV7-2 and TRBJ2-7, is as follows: GAGVSQSPSNKVTEKGKDVELRCDPISGHTALYWYRQSLGQGLEFLIYFQGNSAPDKSGLPSDRFSAERTGGSVSTLTIQRTQQEDSAVYLCASSLSKGLYEQYFGPGTRLTVT.

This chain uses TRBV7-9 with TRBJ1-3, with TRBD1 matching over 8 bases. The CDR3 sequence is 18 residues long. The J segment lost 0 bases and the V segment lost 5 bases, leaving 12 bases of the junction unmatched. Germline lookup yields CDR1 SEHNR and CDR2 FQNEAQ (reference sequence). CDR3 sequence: CASSTRTGMEHSGNTIYF. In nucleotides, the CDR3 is TGTGCCAGCAGCACTAGGACAGGGATGGAGCACTCTGGAAACACCATATATTTT.

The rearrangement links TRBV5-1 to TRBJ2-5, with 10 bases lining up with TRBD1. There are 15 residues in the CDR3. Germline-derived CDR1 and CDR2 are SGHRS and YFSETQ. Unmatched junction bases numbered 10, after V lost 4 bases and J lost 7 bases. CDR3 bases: TGCGCCAGCAGCCCCGATGACAGGGGGCTGGGGACCCAGTACTTC. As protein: CASSPDDRGLGTQYF.

The CDR3 loop reads CAIRREGDTGELFF. The CDR3 nucleotides are TGTGCCATCAGGCGGGAGGGAGACACCGGGGAGCTGTTTTTT. The V gene is TRBV10-3, the J gene TRBJ2-2, with 9 bases lining up with TRBD2. Trimming took 6 bases from V and 3 from J; bases not matched to a gene: 2. CDR1 and CDR2 from the germline V gene are ENHRY and SYGVKD. This CDR3 has 14 amino acids.

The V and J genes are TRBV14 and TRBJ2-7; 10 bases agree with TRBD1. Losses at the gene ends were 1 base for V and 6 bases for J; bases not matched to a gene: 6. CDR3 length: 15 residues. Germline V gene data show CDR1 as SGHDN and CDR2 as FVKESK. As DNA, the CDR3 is TGTGCCAGCAGCCAAGCCGGGACAGGGGTTTCCGAGCAGTACTTC. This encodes CASSQAGTGVSEQYF.

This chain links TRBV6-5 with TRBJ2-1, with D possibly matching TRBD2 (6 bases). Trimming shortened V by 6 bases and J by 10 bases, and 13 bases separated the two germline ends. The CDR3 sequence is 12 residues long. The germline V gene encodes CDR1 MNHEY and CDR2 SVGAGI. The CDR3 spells CASRLTREEQFF. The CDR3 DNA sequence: TGTGCCAGCAGGTTGACTAGAGAAGAGCAGTTCTTC.

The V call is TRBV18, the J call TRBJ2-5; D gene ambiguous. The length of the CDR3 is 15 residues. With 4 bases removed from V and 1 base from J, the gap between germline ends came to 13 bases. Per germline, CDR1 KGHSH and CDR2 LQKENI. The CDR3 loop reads CASSRKGPPQETQYF. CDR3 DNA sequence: TGTGCCAGCTCACGTAAGGGCCCACCCCAAGAGACCCAGTACTTC. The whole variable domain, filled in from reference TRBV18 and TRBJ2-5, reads NAGVMQNPRHLVRRRGQEARLRCSPMKGHSHVYWYRQLPEEGLKFMVYLQKENIIDESGMPKERFSAEFPKEGPSILRIQQVVRGDSAAYFCASSRKGPPQETQYFGPGTRLLVL.

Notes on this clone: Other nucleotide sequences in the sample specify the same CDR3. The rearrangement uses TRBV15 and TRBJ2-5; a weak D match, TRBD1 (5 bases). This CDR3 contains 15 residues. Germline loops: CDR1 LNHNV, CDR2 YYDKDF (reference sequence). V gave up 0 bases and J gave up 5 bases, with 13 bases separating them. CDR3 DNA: TGTGCCACCAGCAGAGATCGATGGGGCAGGGAGACCCAGTACTTC. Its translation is CATSRDRWGRETQYF.

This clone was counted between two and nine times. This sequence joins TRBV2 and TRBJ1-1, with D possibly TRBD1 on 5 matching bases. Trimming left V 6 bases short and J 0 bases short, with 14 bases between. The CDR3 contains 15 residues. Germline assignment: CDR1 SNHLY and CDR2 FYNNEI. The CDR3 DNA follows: TGTGCCAGCAGGCCGGGACTGAGCATGAACACTGAAGCTTTCTTT. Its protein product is CASRPGLSMNTEAFF.

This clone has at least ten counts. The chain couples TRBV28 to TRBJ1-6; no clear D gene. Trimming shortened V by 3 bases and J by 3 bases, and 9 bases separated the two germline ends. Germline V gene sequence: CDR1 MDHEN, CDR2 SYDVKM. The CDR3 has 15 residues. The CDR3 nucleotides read TGTGCCAGCAGTTTTGTCAGAAACTATAATTCACCCCTCCACTTT. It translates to CASSFVRNYNSPLHF.

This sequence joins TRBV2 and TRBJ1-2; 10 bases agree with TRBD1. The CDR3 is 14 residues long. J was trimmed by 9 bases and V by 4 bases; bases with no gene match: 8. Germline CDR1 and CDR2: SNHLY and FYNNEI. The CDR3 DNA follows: TGTGCCAGCAGTGTCCGGGACAGGGGCGTGAGCTACACCTTC. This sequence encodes CASSVRDRGVSYTF.